Given below is one T cell receptor beta chain in context. Its antigen remains unknown. CDR1 is MDHEN, CDR2 SYDVKM, per germline. V was pared by 8 bases and J by 8 bases, with 0 bases of the junction left unmatched. The CDR3 runs to 12 residues. This entry is derived from a study of T cell clones after liver transplantation. Overall study: Blood was drawn pre-transplant, before withdrawal, and after full or failed withdrawal. Study-wide results and caveats: Small, mixed patient groups and varying post-transplant times limit these conclusions. In two subjects, few donor cells limited the measurable donor-reactive repertoire.

Data came from immunoSEQ multiplex PCR; TCRdb stores just in-frame clones and leaves some out. The profile shows 20,000 to 25,000 clones, about three quarters of them singletons. This sequence originates from a human donor who received a liver transplant. The sequencing here drew on CD4+ T cells from blood, taken before liver transplant. The V call is TRBV28, the J call TRBJ1-6, with TRBD1 matching 10 bases. The CDR3 nucleotides are TGTGCCAGCGGACAGGGGGATTCACCCCTCCACTTT. Translating gives CASGQGDSPLHF.